One and the same sample provided the 26 T cell receptor beta chains below, sequenced in a study of cytomegalovirus exposure and HLA in healthy donors. The PCR employed 60 Vbeta primers together with 13 Jbeta primers. The repertoire was sequenced with immunoSEQ multiplex PCR; TCRdb's copy has only in-frame clones and lacks some. The profile covers approximately 110,000 clones, with around 70% appearing a single time and 4% to 5% taken by the ten largest. Input material: PBMCs. All receptors come from a woman between 40 and 55 years old in good health and CMV-seropositive.

This clone was recorded a few times. This chain joins TRBV2 and TRBJ2-2; 8 bases are a match to TRBD1. The CDR3 loop spans 15 amino acids. V trimming: 6 bases; J trimming: 5 bases; junction bases outside the gene matches: 8. CDR1 is SNHLY, CDR2 FYNNEI, per germline. CDR3 nucleotide sequence: TGTGCCAGCAGGGTGGACAGGGCTGGGACCGGGGAGCTGTTTTTT. It is translated as CASRVDRAGTGELFF.

This chain connects TRBV5-1 to TRBJ1-3, with D possibly TRBD1 on 6 matching bases. The CDR3 loop spans 14 amino acids. Trimming pared 4 bases from V and 5 bases from J, leaving 13 bases between. Germline values: CDR1 SGHRS, CDR2 YFSETQ. The CDR3 spells CASSPADSRNTIYF. CDR3 nucleotide sequence: TGCGCCAGCAGCCCCGCGGACAGCCGAAACACCATATATTTT.

This rearrangement joins TRBV20-1 to TRBJ2-1, with 7 nucleotides matching TRBD1. The V gene end was trimmed by 6 bases and the J gene end by 14 bases; junction bases not matched to a gene: 10. In germline, CDR1 is DFQATT, CDR2 SNEGSKA (reference sequence). CDR3 length equals 11 residues. The CDR3 coding sequence is TGCAGTGCCCTGGGACAGTCCAGAAAGTTCTTC. This sequence encodes CSALGQSRKFF.

The V gene is TRBV7-3, the J gene TRBJ2-1; 9 positions match TRBD2. J gave up 0 bases and V 2 bases, and 11 bases lay outside the gene matches. CDR3 length equals 19 residues. Germline CDR1 is SGHTA and CDR2 is FQGTGA. The CDR3 DNA is TGTGCCAGCAGCTTAGCAGGACTAGCGCACGGGAGCTCCTACAATGAGCAGTTCTTC. This sequence encodes CASSLAGLAHGSSYNEQFF.

This rearrangement joins TRBV5-1 to TRBJ1-5; 8 nucleotides align to TRBD1. Per the germline V gene, CDR1 is SGHRS and CDR2 is YFSETQ. The CDR3 extends over 13 amino acids. V shed 5 bases, J shed 7 bases, and the junction held 5 bases outside the gene matches. CDR3 DNA: TGCGCCAGCAGGACAGGGGACGACCAGCCCCAGCATTTT. This encodes CASRTGDDQPQHF.

The chain joins TRBV13 to TRBJ2-5, with a tentative D call TRBD1 (5 bases). CDR1 and CDR2 (germline): PRHDT, FYEKMQ (reference sequence). CDR3 length: 12 residues. With 6 bases removed from V and 5 bases from J, the gap between germline ends came to 10 bases. This chain's CDR3 is CASSVYRETQYF. DNA of the CDR3: TGTGCCAGCAGTGTCTACAGGGAGACCCAGTACTTC.

This chain connects TRBV29-1 to TRBJ1-2; 7 bases are a match to TRBD1. Germline lookup yields CDR1 SQVTM and CDR2 ANQGSEA. V lost 4 bases to trimming and J lost 4 bases; unmatched junction nucleotides: 3. The CDR3 is made up of 12 amino acids. The CDR3 sequence is CSVAGDSYGYTF. The CDR3 DNA follows: TGCAGCGTTGCAGGGGACAGCTATGGCTACACCTTC.

This rearrangement joins TRBV29-1 to TRBJ2-7; D is uncertain. The CDR3 is 12 amino acids. Looked up from germline, CDR1 is SQVTM and CDR2 is ANQGSEA. Deletions cut 4 bases from V and 1 base from J, with 8 bases between. The CDR3 DNA reads TGCAGCGTTGTGTCGGTTTCCTACGAGCAGTACTTC. It is translated as CSVVSVSYEQYF.

This clone counts as medium-sized. The rearrangement uses TRBV7-9 and TRBJ1-1; no firm D call. The CDR3 covers 14 residues. Per germline, CDR1 SEHNR and CDR2 FQNEAQ (reference sequence). The germline V and J ends were trimmed by 0 bases and 1 base, with 6 bases remaining between them. CDR3 sequence (DNA): TGTGCCAGCAGCTTAGCGACTGGGAACACTGAAGCTTTCTTT. It specifies CASSLATGNTEAFF.

This clone was detected a few times. The chain has TRBV2 and TRBJ1-1; no reliable D call. V lost 6 bases and J lost 1, with 12 bases in between. This CDR3 contains 14 residues. CDR1 is SNHLY and CDR2 is FYNNEI in the germline V gene. In DNA, the CDR3 is TGTGCCAGCAGAATTGGAGGGTGGAACACTGAAGCTTTCTTT. It codes for CASRIGGWNTEAFF. Using reference TRBV2 and TRBJ1-1 for the parts outside the CDR3, the full variable domain is EPEVTQTPSHQVTQMGQEVILRCVPISNHLYFYWYRQILGQKVEFLVSFYNNEISEKSEIFDDQFSVERPDGSNFTLKIRSTKLEDSAMYFCASRIGGWNTEAFFGQGTRLTVV.

V usage is TRBV7-3 and J usage is TRBJ1-5, with 7 bases aligning to TRBD1. Germline V gives CDR1 SGHTA, CDR2 FQGTGA. V lost 5 bases to trimming and J lost 8 bases; unmatched junction nucleotides: 6. This CDR3 comprises 13 residues. CDR3: CASSPDREEPQHF. CDR3 nucleotides: TGTGCCAGCAGCCCTGACAGGGAAGAGCCCCAGCATTTT.

The chain employs TRBV30 and TRBJ2-1; 12 nucleotides agree with TRBD2. Trimming at V came to 4 bases and at J to 10 bases, leaving 8 bases not matched to a gene. CDR1 and CDR2 from the germline V gene are GTSNPN and SVGIG (reference sequence). The CDR3 has 14 amino acids. CDR3 DNA sequence: TGTGCCTGGAACCTAGCGGGGGGGAGGGGGGAGCAGTTCTTC. Translation: CAWNLAGGRGEQFF.

This sequence joins TRBV9 and TRBJ1-2; no definite D call. Trimming pared 4 bases from V and 6 bases from J, leaving 10 bases between. CDR1 is SGDLS, CDR2 YYNGEE, per germline. CDR3 length equals 12 residues. The chain's CDR3 is CASSPRYDGYTF. CDR3 DNA: TGTGCCAGCAGCCCGCGGTACGATGGCTACACCTTC.

This clone appeared once. The gene calls are TRBV2 and TRBJ1-6; 10 positions match TRBD1. Germline V lookup: CDR1 SNHLY, CDR2 FYNNEI. The CDR3 covers 15 residues. J lost 9 bases, V lost 6 bases, and 8 bases had no gene match. This CDR3 reads CASRRTGGLISPLHF. In DNA, the CDR3 is TGTGCCAGCAGAAGGACAGGGGGATTGATTTCACCCCTCCACTTT.

The rearrangement uses TRBV27 and TRBJ2-7; the match to TRBD1 covers 9 bases. Germline V gene sequence: CDR1 MNHEY, CDR2 SMNVEV (reference sequence). The CDR3 sequence is 14 residues long. With V trimmed by 6 bases and J by 3 bases, 6 bases remained unmatched. DNA of the CDR3: TGTGCCAGCAGCGAACAGGGGGCTTACTACGAGCAGTACTTC. Its translation: CASSEQGAYYEQYF.

This sequence joins TRBV19 and TRBJ1-5; 7 nucleotides align to TRBD1. With 6 bases clipped from V and 5 bases from J, the junction kept 7 bases outside the gene matches. The CDR3 is 14 residues long. Germline CDR1 and CDR2: LNHDA and SQIVND (reference sequence). The CDR3: CASSSTGAHQPQHF. The DNA of the CDR3 is TGTGCCAGTAGCTCCACAGGGGCGCATCAGCCCCAGCATTTT.

The chain uses TRBV10-3 and TRBJ2-7; maybe TRBD1 (5 bases). V was trimmed by 0 bases and J by 5 bases, leaving 14 bases between them. The V gene's germline CDR1 is ENHRY and CDR2 SYGVKD. This CDR3 is built from 15 residues. CDR3 residues: CAISESGGRVHEQYF. CDR3 bases: TGTGCCATCAGTGAGTCGGGTGGCAGGGTCCACGAGCAGTACTTC.

A remark on this clone: The junction differs from germline at one of its ends, possibly a read error. Other DNA sequences of this sample code for an identical CDR3. This sequence joins TRBV6-5 and TRBJ1-1, with a possible D match to TRBD1 (6 bases). The CDR3 covers 13 residues. Germline values: CDR1 MNHEY, CDR2 SVGAGI. The chain's CDR3 is CASSKQGSTEAFF. Written as DNA, the CDR3 is TGCGCCAGCAGTAAACAGGGAAGCACTGAAGCTTTCTTT.

The chain couples TRBV6-6 to TRBJ1-2; TRBD1 matches 11 bases. Germline CDR1 reads MNHNY; CDR2 reads SVGAGI (reference sequence). Germline trimming cut 6 bases from V and 7 bases from J; bases unmatched to any gene: 4. The CDR3 is 13 residues long. The DNA of the CDR3 is TGTGCCAGCAGACTGGGACAGGGGGTTGGCTACACCTTC. Residues: CASRLGQGVGYTF.

Worth noting for this clone: The sample contains more than one DNA sequence encoding this CDR3. V and J are TRBV5-1 and TRBJ1-1; D is possibly TRBD1 (6 bases). The germline V and J ends were trimmed by 0 bases and 1 base, with 10 bases remaining between them. Germline values: CDR1 SGHRS, CDR2 YFSETQ. There are 15 residues in the CDR3. CDR3 protein: CASSLDRVPNTEAFF. The CDR3 nucleotides read TGCGCCAGCAGCTTGGACAGGGTCCCGAACACTGAAGCTTTCTTT.

The genes are TRBV29-1 and TRBJ1-5; no firm D call. Germline loops: CDR1 SQVTM, CDR2 ANQGSEA. This CDR3 comprises 13 residues. V lost 4 bases, J lost 2 bases, and 9 bases lay in between. The CDR3 DNA follows: TGCAGCGTTGTTTACGGTGGCAATCAGCCCCAGCATTTT. Translating it yields CSVVYGGNQPQHF.

The rearrangement joins TRBV19 to TRBJ2-3, with a tentative D call TRBD2 (5 bases). Germline loops: CDR1 LNHDA, CDR2 SQIVND (reference sequence). Trimming took 10 bases from V and 7 from J, leaving 12 bases between them. This CDR3 spans 11 amino acids. CDR3 DNA sequence: TGTGCCACTCGGACGGGATATACGCAGTATTTT. The encoded protein is CATRTGYTQYF.

This clone was seen a few times. V is TRBV2 and J is TRBJ2-3; 7 bases line up with TRBD1. The ends lost 10 bases at V and 4 bases at J; junction bases unmatched: 8. This CDR3 comprises 13 residues. Germline-derived CDR1 and CDR2 are SNHLY and FYNNEI. CDR3 protein: CATKGDRADTQYF. The DNA for the CDR3 is TGTGCCACAAAAGGAGACAGGGCAGATACGCAGTATTTT.

The chain carries TRBV6-6 and TRBJ2-1; no clear D gene. There are 15 residues in the CDR3. Per germline, CDR1 MNHNY and CDR2 SVGAGI (reference sequence). Trimming left V 6 bases short and J 2 bases short, with 14 bases between. CDR3 nucleotide sequence: TGTGCCAGCAGGAAAGAACTTAGCCCCTACAATGAGCAGTTCTTC. This sequence encodes CASRKELSPYNEQFF.

The sample holds a few counts of this clone. Germline is not matched at one junction end, which may reflect a read error. CDR3 sequence reads: CASSLVIGGVLF. CDR3 sequence (DNA): TGTGCCAGCAGCTTAGTGATAGGTGGAGTCCTATTC. The chain employs TRBV7-9 and TRBJ2-4; D unresolved. This CDR3 is 12 amino acids long. The germline V gene has CDR1 SEHNR and CDR2 FQNEAQ (reference sequence). Looking up the rest from reference TRBV7-9 and TRBJ2-4 gives the full variable domain: DTGVSQNPRHKITKRGQNVTFRCDPISEHNRLYWYRQTLGQGPEFLTYFQNEAQLEKSRLLSDRFSAERPKGSFSTLEIQRTEQGDSAMYLCASSLVIGGVLFGAGTRLSVL.

The rearrangement uses TRBV5-8 and TRBJ2-3; the match to TRBD2 covers 14 bases. The germline gives CDR1 SGHTS, CDR2 YDEGEE. V was pared by 2 bases and J by 5 bases, with 7 bases of the junction left unmatched. This CDR3 region has 17 residues. CDR3 nucleotide sequence: TGTGCCAGCAGCTTTGGGACTAGCGGGGGCGTAAAAGATACGCAGTATTTT. Encoded protein: CASSFGTSGGVKDTQYF.